This T cell receptor beta chain originates from a study of shared clonotypes between healthy human individuals. The CDR3 sequence is 18 residues long. Germline V gene sequence: CDR1 MNHEY, CDR2 SMNVEV (reference sequence). Trimming pared 0 bases from V and 3 bases from J, leaving 21 bases between. TCRdb's table, derived via immunoSEQ multiplex PCR, lists solely in-frame clones and lacks some. The top ten hold about 0.34% of the sample, which has 1,400,000 or so clones, less than 99% seen once. This rearrangement joins TRBV27 to TRBJ2-7, with D unresolved. The receptor's source is a man younger than 40 in good health. Input material: naive CD4+ T cells sorted from blood. Subset meaning: CD45RA+ positively selected. CDR3 region: CASSLSWPNPIQDYEQYF. The CDR3 coding sequence is TGTGCCAGCAGTTTATCGTGGCCGAACCCCATCCAGGACTACGAGCAGTACTTC.